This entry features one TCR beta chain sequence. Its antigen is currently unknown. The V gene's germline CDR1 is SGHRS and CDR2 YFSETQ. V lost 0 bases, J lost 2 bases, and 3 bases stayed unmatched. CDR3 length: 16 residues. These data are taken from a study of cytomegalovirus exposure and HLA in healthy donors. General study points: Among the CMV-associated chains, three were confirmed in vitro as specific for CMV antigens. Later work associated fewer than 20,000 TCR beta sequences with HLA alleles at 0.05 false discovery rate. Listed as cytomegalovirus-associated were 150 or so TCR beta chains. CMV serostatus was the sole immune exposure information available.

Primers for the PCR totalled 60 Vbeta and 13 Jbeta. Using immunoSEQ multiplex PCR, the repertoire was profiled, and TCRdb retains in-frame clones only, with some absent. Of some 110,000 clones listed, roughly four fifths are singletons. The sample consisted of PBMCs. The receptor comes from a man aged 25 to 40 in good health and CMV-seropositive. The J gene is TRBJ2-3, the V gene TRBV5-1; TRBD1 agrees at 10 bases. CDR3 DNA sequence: TGCGCCAGCAGCTTGGCCGACAGGGGGCTCACAGATACGCAGTATTTT. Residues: CASSLADRGLTDTQYF.